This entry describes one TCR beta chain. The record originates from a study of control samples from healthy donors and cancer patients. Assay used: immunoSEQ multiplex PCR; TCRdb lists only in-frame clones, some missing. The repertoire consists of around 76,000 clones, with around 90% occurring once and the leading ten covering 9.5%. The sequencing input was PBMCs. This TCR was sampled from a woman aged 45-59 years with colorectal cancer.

This CDR3 reads CASSVKENTEAFF. The CDR3, as DNA: TGTGCCAGCAGTGTTAAAGAGAACACTGAAGCTTTCTTT. The chain has TRBV2 and TRBJ1-1; no definite D call. The CDR3 length is 13 residues. Between the trimmed V and J ends, which lost 4 bases and 1 base, there was a span of 7 bases. The germline V gene encodes CDR1 SNHLY and CDR2 FYNNEI.